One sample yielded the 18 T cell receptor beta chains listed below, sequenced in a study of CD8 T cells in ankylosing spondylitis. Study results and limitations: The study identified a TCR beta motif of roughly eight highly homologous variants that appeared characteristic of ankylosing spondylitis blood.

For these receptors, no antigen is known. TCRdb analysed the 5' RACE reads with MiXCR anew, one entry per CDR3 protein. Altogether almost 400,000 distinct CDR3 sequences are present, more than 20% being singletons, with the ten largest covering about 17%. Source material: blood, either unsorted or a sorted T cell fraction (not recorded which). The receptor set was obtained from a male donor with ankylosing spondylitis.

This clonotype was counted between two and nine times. The CDR3 DNA reads as TGCAGTGCTAGAGATCTGGAGATTTTGAGCGGGAGCTCCTACGAGCAGTACTTC. It yields the protein CSARDLEILSGSSYEQYF. The rearrangement links TRBV20-1 to TRBJ2-7; 8 bases are a match to TRBD2. Unmatched junction bases numbered 13, after V lost 0 bases and J lost 0 bases. CDR3 length equals 18 residues. CDR1 is DFQATT, CDR2 SNEGSKA, per germline (reference sequence).

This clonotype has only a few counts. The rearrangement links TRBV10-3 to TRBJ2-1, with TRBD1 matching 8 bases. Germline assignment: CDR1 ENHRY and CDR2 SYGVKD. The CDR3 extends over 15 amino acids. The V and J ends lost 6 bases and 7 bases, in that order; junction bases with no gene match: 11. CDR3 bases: TGTGCCATCAGCCGAGTCGCAGGGGGCCGGAATGAGCAGTTCTTC. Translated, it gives CAISRVAGGRNEQFF.

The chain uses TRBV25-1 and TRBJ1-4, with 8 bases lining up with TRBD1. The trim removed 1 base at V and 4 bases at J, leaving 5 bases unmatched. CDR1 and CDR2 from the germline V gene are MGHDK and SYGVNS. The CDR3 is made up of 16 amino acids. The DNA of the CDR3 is TGTGCCAGCAGTGAATGGGGGGACAGGTTTAATGAAAAACTGTTTTTT. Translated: CASSEWGDRFNEKLFF.

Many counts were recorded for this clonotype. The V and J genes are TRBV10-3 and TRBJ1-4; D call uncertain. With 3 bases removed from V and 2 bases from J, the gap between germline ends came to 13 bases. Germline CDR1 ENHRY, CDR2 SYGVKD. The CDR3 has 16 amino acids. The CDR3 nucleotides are TGTGCCATCAGTGAATCGGGGATTGCGACTAATGAAAAACTGTTTTTT. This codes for CAISESGIATNEKLFF.

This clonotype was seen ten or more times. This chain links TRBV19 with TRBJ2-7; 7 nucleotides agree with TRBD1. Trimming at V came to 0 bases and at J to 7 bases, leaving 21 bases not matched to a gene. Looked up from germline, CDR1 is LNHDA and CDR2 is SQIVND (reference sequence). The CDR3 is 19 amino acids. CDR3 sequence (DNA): TGTGCCAGTAGTATAGATCCAGCAAGACCGACAGGGAACCGCCGGGAGCAGTACTTC. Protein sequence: CASSIDPARPTGNRREQYF.

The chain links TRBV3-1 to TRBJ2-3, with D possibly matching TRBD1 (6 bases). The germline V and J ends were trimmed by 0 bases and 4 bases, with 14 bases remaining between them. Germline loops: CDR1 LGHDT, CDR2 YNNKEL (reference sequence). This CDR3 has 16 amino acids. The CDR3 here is CASSQDGTGSADTQYF. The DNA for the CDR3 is TGTGCCAGCAGCCAAGATGGAACAGGGTCGGCAGATACGCAGTATTTT.

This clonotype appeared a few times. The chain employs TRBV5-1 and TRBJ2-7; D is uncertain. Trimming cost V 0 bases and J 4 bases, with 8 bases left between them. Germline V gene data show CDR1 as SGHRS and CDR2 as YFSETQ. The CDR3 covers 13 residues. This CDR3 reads CASSLDVQYEQYF. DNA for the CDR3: TGCGCCAGCAGCTTGGATGTCCAGTACGAGCAGTACTTC.

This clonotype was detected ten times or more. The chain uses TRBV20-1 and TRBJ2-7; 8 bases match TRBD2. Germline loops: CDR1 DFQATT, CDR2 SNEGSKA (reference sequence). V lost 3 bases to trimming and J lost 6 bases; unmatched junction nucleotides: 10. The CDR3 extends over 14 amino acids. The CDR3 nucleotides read TGCAGTGCTAGGGGACTAGGTCCACCCTCCGAGCAGTACTTC. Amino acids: CSARGLGPPSEQYF.

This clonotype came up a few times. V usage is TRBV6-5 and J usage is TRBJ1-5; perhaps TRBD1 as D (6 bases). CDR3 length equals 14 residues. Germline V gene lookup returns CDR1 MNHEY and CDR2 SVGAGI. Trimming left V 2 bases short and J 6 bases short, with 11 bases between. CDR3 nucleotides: TGTGCCAGCAGTTACCGCAGGGGCAGTCAGCCCCAGCATTTT. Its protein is CASSYRRGSQPQHF.

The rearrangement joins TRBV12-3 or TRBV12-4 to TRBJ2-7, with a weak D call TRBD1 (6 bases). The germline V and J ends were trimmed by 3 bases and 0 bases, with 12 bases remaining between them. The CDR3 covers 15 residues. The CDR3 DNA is TGTGCCAGCAGTTTTAGGGACACACGCTCCTACGAGCAGTACTTC. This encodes CASSFRDTRSYEQYF.

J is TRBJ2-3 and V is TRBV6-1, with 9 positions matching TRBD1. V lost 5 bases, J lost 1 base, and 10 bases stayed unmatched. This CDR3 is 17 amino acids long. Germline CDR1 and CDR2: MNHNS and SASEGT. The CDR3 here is CASSQRGDRVGTDTQYF. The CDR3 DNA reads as TGTGCCAGCAGTCAACGAGGGGACAGGGTGGGCACAGATACGCAGTATTTT.

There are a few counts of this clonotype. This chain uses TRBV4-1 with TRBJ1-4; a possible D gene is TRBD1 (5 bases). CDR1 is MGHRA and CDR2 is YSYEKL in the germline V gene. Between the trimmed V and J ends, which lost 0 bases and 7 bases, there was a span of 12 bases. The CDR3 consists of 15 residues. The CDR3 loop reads CASSQDMRGGEKLFF. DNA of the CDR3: TGCGCCAGCAGCCAAGATATGAGGGGAGGTGAAAAACTGTTTTTT.

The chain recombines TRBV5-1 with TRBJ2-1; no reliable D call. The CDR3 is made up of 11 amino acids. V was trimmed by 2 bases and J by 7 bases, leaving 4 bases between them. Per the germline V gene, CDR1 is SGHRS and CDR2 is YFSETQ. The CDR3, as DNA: TGCGCCAGCAGCTTCCGAAATGAGCAGTTCTTC. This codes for CASSFRNEQFF. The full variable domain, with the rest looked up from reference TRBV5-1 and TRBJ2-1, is KAGVTQTPRYLIKTRGQQVTLSCSPISGHRSVSWYQQTPGQGLQFLFEYFSETQRNKGNFPGRFSGRQFSNSRSEMNVSTLELGDSALYLCASSFRNEQFFGPGTRLTVL.

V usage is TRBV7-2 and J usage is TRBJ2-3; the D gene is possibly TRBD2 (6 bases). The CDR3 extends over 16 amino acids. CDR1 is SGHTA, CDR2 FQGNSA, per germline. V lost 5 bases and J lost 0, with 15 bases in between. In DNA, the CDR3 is TGTGCCAGCAGCCCAAGCTTGGCGGGGAGCACAGATACGCAGTATTTT. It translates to CASSPSLAGSTDTQYF.

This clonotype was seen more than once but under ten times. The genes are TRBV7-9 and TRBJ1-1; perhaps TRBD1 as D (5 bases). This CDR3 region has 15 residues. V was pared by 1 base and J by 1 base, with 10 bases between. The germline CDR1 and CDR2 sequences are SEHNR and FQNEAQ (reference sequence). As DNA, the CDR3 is TGTGCCAGCAGCTTAGTAGGAGGGACGAACACTGAAGCTTTCTTT. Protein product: CASSLVGGTNTEAFF. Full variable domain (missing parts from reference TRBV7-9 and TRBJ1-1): DTGVSQNPRHKITKRGQNVTFRCDPISEHNRLYWYRQTLGQGPEFLTYFQNEAQLEKSRLLSDRFSAERPKGSFSTLEIQRTEQGDSAMYLCASSLVGGTNTEAFFGQGTRLTVV.

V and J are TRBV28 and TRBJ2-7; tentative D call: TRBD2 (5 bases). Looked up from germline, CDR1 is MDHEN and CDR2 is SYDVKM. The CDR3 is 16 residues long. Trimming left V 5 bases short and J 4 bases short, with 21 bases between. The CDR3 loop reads CASSPSLPFGVYEQYF. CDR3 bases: TGTGCCAGCAGTCCCTCTTTACCATTCGGGGTATACGAGCAGTACTTC.

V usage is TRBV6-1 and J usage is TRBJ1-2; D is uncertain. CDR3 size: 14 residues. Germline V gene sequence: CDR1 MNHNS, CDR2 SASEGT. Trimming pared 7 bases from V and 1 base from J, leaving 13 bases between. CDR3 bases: TGTGCCAGCACCACGGGGAGGCGTAACTATGGCTACACCTTC. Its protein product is CASTTGRRNYGYTF.

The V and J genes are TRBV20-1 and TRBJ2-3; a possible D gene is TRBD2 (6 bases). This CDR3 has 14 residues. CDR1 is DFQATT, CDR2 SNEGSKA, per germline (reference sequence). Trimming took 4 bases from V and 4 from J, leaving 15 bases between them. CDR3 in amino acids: CSANVGGGADTQYF. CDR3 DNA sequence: TGCAGTGCTAACGTGGGGGGAGGTGCAGATACGCAGTATTTT.